The rows below give T cell receptor beta chains drawn from one sample of a study of cytomegalovirus exposure and HLA in healthy donors. The assay was immunoSEQ multiplex PCR, and TCRdb's table has in-frame clones only and misses some. Its table records under 200,000 clones. The sample was PBMCs. The origin of the receptors is a woman aged 18-30 years in good health and CMV-seropositive. Both conserved end residues are part of each CDR3. The D gene is left open where the match is weak.

>TRBD2|TRBJ2-3|TRBV14|16
CASSWRDGRGPDTQYF
TGTGCCAGCAGCTGGAGGGACGGGAGGGGTCCAGATACGCAGTATTTT
>-|TRBJ2-7|TRBV6-5|15
CASSLAQDISYEQYF
TGTGCCAGCAGTCTGGCACAAGACATCTCCTACGAGCAGTACTTC
>-|TRBJ2-7|TRBV5-5|14
CASSSSRGDYEQYF
TGTGCCAGCAGCTCCTCCAGGGGGGACTACGAGCAGTACTTC
>TRBD1|TRBJ1-2|TRBV6-1|15
CASSDRDRARYGYTF
TGTGCCAGCAGTGACCGGGACAGGGCCAGATATGGCTACACCTTC
>-|TRBJ2-7|TRBV25-1|14
CASSHSGGSYEQYF
TGTGCCAGCAGCCACTCCGGAGGGAGCTACGAGCAGTACTTC
>-|TRBJ2-1|TRBV10-3|14
CAISDKPAANEQFF
TGTGCCATCAGCGATAAACCGGCAGCGAATGAGCAGTTCTTC
>TRBD2|TRBJ2-1|TRBV6-5|15
CASRAGLAGISEQFF
TGTGCCAGCAGGGCAGGACTAGCGGGAATTTCTGAGCAGTTCTTC
>TRBD1|TRBJ2-7|TRBV4-1|16
CASSQVTDREKGEQYF
TGCGCCAGCAGCCAAGTTACCGACAGGGAAAAAGGCGAGCAGTACTTC
>TRBD1|TRBJ1-1|TRBV19|14
CASSLGQGVTEAFF
TGTGCCAGTAGTCTGGGACAGGGGGTCACTGAAGCTTTCTTT
>TRBD2|TRBJ2-5|TRBV6-1|19
CASSERVAGVWGSQETQYF
TGTGCCAGCAGTGAACGGGTAGCGGGAGTTTGGGGTTCACAAGAGACCCAGTACTTC
>-|TRBJ2-1|TRBV5-1|15
CASANQNREYNEQFF
TGCGCCAGCGCAAACCAGAACAGGGAATACAATGAGCAGTTCTTC
>-|TRBJ2-7|TRBV18|12
CASSPDAAEQYF
TGTGCCAGCTCACCAGATGCGGCCGAGCAGTACTTC
>-|TRBJ2-5|TRBV5-5|15
CASRLAPRGEETQYF
TGTGCCAGCAGACTGGCCCCCAGGGGGGAAGAGACCCAGTACTTC
>TRBD1|TRBJ2-1|TRBV7-9|14
CASSLGPDRDEQFF
TGTGCCAGCAGCTTAGGCCCGGACAGGGATGAGCAGTTCTTC
>-|TRBJ1-2|TRBV4-3|15
CASSQGRGGGYGYTF
TGCGCCAGCAGCCAAGGACGGGGAGGAGGCTATGGCTACACCTTC
>-|TRBJ2-7|TRBV7-2|16
CASSLAVDSFSYEQYF
TGTGCCAGCAGCTTAGCGGTGGACAGCTTCTCCTACGAGCAGTACTTC
>TRBD2|TRBJ2-3|TRBV5-1|17
CASSSSGSGVRTDTQYF
TGCGCCAGCAGCTCCAGCGGGAGCGGTGTACGCACAGATACGCAGTATTTT
>-|TRBJ2-2|TRBV7-2|15
CASSFNRFNTGELFF
TGTGCCAGCAGCTTCAATCGGTTCAACACCGGGGAGCTGTTTTTT
>TRBD1|TRBJ1-4|TRBV5-1|13
CASSFGTGEKLFF
TGCGCCAGCAGCTTCGGGACAGGGGAAAAACTGTTTTTT
>-|TRBJ2-3|TRBV2|16
CASSPRGGADTDTQYF
TGTGCCAGCAGTCCCCGCGGCGGGGCCGACACAGATACGCAGTATTTT
>-|TRBJ1-1|TRBV6-1|13
CASSEQSNTEAFF
TGTGCCAGCAGTGAGCAGTCGAACACTGAAGCTTTCTTT
>-|TRBJ1-2|TRBV7-2|12
CASSTIGDGYTF
TGTGCCAGCAGCACCATAGGAGATGGCTACACCTTC
>TRBD1|TRBJ1-1|TRBV13|15
CASSSGTGDTTEAFF
TGTGCCAGCAGCTCCGGGACAGGGGACACCACTGAAGCTTTCTTT
>TRBD1|TRBJ2-3|TRBV9|16
CASSEDRGRSTDTQYF
TGTGCCAGCAGCGAGGACAGGGGGCGAAGCACAGATACGCAGTATTTT
>-|TRBJ1-3|TRBV2|14
CASSPTSSGNTIYF
TGTGCCAGCAGCCCGACTAGCTCTGGAAACACCATATATTTT
>-|TRBJ2-7|TRBV5-6|15
CASSHAGARRYEQYF
TGTGCCAGCAGTCACGCAGGGGCTAGGCGCTACGAGCAGTACTTC
>-|TRBJ1-5|TRBV15|18
CATSRDLPKTGSNQPQHF
TGTGCCACCAGCAGAGATCTCCCTAAGACAGGCAGCAATCAGCCCCAGCATTTT